This TCR beta chain emerged from a study of T-cell reconstitution after alpha-beta-depleted transplantation in children. Researchers prepared the TCRbeta library using unique molecular identifiers, the study reports. TCRdb fed the PCR reads into MiXCR, producing one record per CDR3 protein. Here the sample spans some 390,000 distinct CDR3 sequences, 20% being singletons. A single count supports this clonotype. V shed 4 bases, J shed 6 bases, and the junction held 12 bases outside the gene matches. This CDR3 region has 15 residues. From germline, CDR1 is DFQATT and CDR2 SNEGSKA (reference sequence). The chain couples TRBV20-1 to TRBJ2-7; 10 nucleotides match TRBD2. The sequence was collected from a human donor who donated a stem cell graft to a child with acute myeloid leukemia. Sequences were derived from PBMCs from the stem cell graft donor, sampled from the stem cell graft. Here the CDR3 reads CSATARTSGPAEQYF. CDR3 sequence (DNA): TGCAGTGCTACAGCGCGGACTAGCGGCCCGGCCGAGCAGTACTTC.